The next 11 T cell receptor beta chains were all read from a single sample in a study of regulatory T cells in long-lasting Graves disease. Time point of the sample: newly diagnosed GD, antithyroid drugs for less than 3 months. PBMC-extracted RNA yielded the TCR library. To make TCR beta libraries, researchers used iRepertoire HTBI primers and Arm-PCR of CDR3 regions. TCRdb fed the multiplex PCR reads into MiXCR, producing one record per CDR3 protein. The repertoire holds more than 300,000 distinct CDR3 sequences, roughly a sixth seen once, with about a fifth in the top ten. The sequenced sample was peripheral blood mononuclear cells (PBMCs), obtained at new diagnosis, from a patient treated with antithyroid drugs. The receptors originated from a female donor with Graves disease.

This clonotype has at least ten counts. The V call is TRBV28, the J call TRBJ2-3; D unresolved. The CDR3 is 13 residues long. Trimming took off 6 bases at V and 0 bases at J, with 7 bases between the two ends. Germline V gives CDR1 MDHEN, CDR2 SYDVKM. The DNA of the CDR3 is TGTGCCAGCAGAGATTCTAGCACAGATACGCAGTATTTT. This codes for CASRDSSTDTQYF.

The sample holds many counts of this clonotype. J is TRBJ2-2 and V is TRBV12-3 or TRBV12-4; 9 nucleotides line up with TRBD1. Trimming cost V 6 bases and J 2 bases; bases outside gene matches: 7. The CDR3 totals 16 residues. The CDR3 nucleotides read TGTGCCAGCAGGGCCTTTACAGGGGGCAACACCGGGGAGCTGTTTTTT. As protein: CASRAFTGGNTGELFF.

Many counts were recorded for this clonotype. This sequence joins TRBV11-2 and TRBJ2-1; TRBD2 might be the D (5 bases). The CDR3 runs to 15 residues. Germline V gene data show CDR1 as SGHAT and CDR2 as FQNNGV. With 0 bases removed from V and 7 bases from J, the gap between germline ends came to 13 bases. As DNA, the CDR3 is TGTGCCAGCAGCTTAGAGGCTAGCCAAGAGAATGAGCAGTTCTTC. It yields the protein CASSLEASQENEQFF.

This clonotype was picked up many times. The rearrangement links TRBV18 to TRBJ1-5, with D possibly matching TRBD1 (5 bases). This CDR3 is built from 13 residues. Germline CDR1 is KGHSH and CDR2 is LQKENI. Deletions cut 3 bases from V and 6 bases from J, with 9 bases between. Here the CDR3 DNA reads TGTGCCAGCTCACCGGGGGAATCTCAGCCCCAGCATTTT. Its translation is CASSPGESQPQHF.

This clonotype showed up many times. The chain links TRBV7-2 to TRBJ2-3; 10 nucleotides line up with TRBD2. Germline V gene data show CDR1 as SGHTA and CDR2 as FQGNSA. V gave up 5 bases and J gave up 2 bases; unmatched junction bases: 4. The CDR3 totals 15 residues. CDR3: CASSAGTSATDTQYF. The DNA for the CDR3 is TGTGCCAGCAGCGCCGGGACTAGCGCCACAGATACGCAGTATTTT. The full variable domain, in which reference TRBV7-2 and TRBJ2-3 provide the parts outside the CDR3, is GAGVSQSPSNKVTEKGKDVELRCDPISGHTALYWYRQSLGQGLEFLIYFQGNSAPDKSGLPSDRFSAERTGGSVSTLTIQRTQQEDSAVYLCASSAGTSATDTQYFGPGTRLTVL.

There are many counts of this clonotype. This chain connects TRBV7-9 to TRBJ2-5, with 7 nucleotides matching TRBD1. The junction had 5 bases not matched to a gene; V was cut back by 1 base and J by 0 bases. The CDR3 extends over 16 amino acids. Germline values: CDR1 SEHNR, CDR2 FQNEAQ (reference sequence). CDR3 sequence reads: CASSLELTGYQETQYF. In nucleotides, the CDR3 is TGTGCCAGCAGCTTAGAGTTGACAGGGTACCAAGAGACCCAGTACTTC.

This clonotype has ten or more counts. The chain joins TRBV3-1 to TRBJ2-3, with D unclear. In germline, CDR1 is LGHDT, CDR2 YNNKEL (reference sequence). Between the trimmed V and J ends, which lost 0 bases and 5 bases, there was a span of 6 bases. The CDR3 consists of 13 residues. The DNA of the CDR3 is TGTGCCAGCAGCCAAGAGGATGGAGATACGCAGTATTTT. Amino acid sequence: CASSQEDGDTQYF.

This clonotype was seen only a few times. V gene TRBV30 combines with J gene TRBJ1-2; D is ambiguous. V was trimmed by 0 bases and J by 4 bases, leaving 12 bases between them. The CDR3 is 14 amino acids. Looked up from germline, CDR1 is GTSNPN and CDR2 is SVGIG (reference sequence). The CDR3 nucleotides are TGTGCCTGGAGTGTAGACCGATCCCCCTATGGCTACACCTTC. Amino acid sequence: CAWSVDRSPYGYTF.

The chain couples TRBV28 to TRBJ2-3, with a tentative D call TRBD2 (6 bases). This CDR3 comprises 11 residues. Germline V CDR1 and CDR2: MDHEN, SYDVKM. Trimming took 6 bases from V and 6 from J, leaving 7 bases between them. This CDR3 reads CASRREDTQYF. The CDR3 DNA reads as TGTGCCAGCAGACGGGAGGATACGCAGTATTTT.

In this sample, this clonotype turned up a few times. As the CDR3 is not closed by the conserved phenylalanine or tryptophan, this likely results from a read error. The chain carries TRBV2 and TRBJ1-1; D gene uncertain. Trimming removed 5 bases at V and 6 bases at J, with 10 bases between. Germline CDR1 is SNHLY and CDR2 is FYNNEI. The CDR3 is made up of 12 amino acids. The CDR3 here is CASSPLRAEAFS. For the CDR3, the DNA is TGTGCCAGCAGTCCCTTGAGGGCTGAAGCTTTCTCT.

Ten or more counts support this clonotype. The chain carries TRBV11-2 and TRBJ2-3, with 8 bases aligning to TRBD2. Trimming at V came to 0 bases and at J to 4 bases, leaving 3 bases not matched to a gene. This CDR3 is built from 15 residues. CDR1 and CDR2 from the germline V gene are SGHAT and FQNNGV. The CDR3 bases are TGTGCCAGCAGCTTAGATCTCGGGAGGGCAGATACGCAGTATTTT. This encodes CASSLDLGRADTQYF.